The next 19 T cell receptor beta chains were all read from a single sample in a study of T cell repertoires in cytomegalovirus infection. What these receptors recognize is not known. TCRdb redid the calling of the reads with MiXCR, one entry per CDR3 protein. The data contain 900,000 to 950,000 distinct CDR3 sequences, less than 40% of them singletons. Sequenced here: cultured CD8+ T cells from PBMCs, sampled from culture after CMV antigen stimulation. These receptor sequences come from a human donor in good health (CMV status not recorded). Some clones in this sample may be carry-over from other donors' samples.

The chain recombines TRBV7-9 with TRBJ2-1; D not certain. CDR1 SEHNR and CDR2 FQNEAQ come from the germline V gene (reference sequence). This CDR3 comprises 12 residues. Trimming cost V 3 bases and J 8 bases, with 8 bases left between them. The CDR3 protein is CASSFSRDEQFF. CDR3 DNA: TGTGCCAGCAGCTTCAGTAGAGATGAGCAGTTCTTC.

This chain uses TRBV5-5 with TRBJ1-1; 8 bases are a match to TRBD1. The CDR3 runs to 17 residues. Trimming cost V 4 bases and J 1 base; bases outside gene matches: 12. From germline, CDR1 is SGHKS and CDR2 YYEKEE (reference sequence). As DNA, the CDR3 is TGTGCCAGCAGCCTAAAATTTTCCGGGACAGGGAACACTGAAGCTTTCTTT. Translated, it gives CASSLKFSGTGNTEAFF.

This rearrangement joins TRBV7-9 to TRBJ1-2, with a possible D match to TRBD1 (5 bases). The germline V and J ends were trimmed by 1 base and 8 bases, with 11 bases remaining between them. This CDR3 is built from 13 residues. Per germline, CDR1 SEHNR and CDR2 FQNEAQ (reference sequence). Here the CDR3 DNA reads TGTGCCAGCAGCTTAGAGGGGCAGCAGGGCTACACCTTC. Its translation is CASSLEGQQGYTF.

This clonotype was counted once. The genes are TRBV7-3 and TRBJ1-1, with D possibly TRBD1 on 5 matching bases. The CDR3 totals 16 residues. Looked up from germline, CDR1 is SGHTA and CDR2 is FQGTGA. V dropped 0 bases and J dropped 6 bases, with 17 bases sitting between them. The chain's CDR3 is CASSLTRQGGIAEAFF. CDR3 coding DNA: TGTGCCAGCAGCTTAACGCGTCAGGGTGGGATAGCTGAAGCTTTCTTT.

This chain links TRBV14 with TRBJ1-1; the D is unclear. Between the trimmed V and J ends, which lost 4 bases and 6 bases, there was a span of 12 bases. The CDR3 has 13 residues. The germline CDR1 and CDR2 sequences are SGHDN and FVKESK. CDR3 bases: TGTGCCAGCAGCCTGATAAAGGGAGCTGAAGCTTTCTTT. Translating gives CASSLIKGAEAFF.

There are many counts of this clonotype. The CDR3 DNA follows: TGTGCCAGCAGCGGCCGACTAGCGGGGCGCACAGATACGCAGTATTTT. Translating it yields CASSGRLAGRTDTQYF. This chain connects TRBV7-8 to TRBJ2-3, with 11 bases that match TRBD2. The V segment lost 5 bases and the J segment 1 base; nucleotides outside the gene matches: 5. The germline V gene has CDR1 SGHVS and CDR2 FQNEAQ. The CDR3 is 16 residues long.

V and J are TRBV10-2 and TRBJ2-1, with 9 bases aligning to TRBD2. V gave up 10 bases and J gave up 4 bases; unmatched junction bases: 5. The CDR3 is 13 amino acids. The germline gives CDR1 WSHSY, CDR2 SAAADI. As DNA, the CDR3 is TGCGCCACGGCGGGAGGGACGTACAATGAGCAGTTCTTC. This sequence encodes CATAGGTYNEQFF.

V gene TRBV19 combines with J gene TRBJ1-5, with D tentatively TRBD1 (5 bases). V gave up 7 bases and J gave up 3 bases, with 13 bases separating them. From germline, CDR1 is LNHDA and CDR2 SQIVND (reference sequence). This CDR3 has 14 residues. The CDR3: CASNPRGFNQPQHF. The CDR3 DNA reads TGTGCCAGTAACCCCCGGGGGTTCAATCAGCCCCAGCATTTT. Combining the CDR3 with reference TRBV19 and TRBJ1-5 gives the whole variable domain DGGITQSPKYLFRKEGQNVTLSCEQNLNHDAMYWYRQDPGQGLRLIYYSQIVNDFQKGDIAEGYSVSREKKESFPLTVTSAQKNPTAFYLCASNPRGFNQPQHFGDGTRLSIL.

In its sample, this clonotype was seen many times. The rearrangement joins TRBV7-6 to TRBJ1-4, with D unresolved. The CDR3 runs to 15 residues. V dropped 1 base and J dropped 9 bases, with 15 bases sitting between them. Germline-derived CDR1 and CDR2 are SGHVS and FNYEAQ. The CDR3 region has the DNA TGTGCCAGCAGCTTAGAGTACGGGAGTGGAAAAAAACTGTTTTTT. It encodes CASSLEYGSGKKLFF.

Concerning this clonotype: Compared with germline, one end of the junction differs, possibly owing to a read error. The chain is built from TRBV7-2 and TRBJ1-1; D possibly corresponds to TRBD1 (5 bases). This CDR3 region has 14 residues. From germline, CDR1 is SGHTA and CDR2 FQGNSA. CDR3 region: CAISLGGVNTEAFF. The CDR3 nucleotides read TGTGCCATCAGCTTAGGAGGGGTGAACACTGAAGCTTTCTTT.

The rearrangement joins TRBV6-2 or TRBV6-3 to TRBJ2-7; 11 nucleotides align to TRBD2. With 2 bases clipped from V and 4 bases from J, the junction kept 1 base outside the gene matches. Germline assignment: CDR1 MNHEY and CDR2 SVGEGT. The CDR3 sequence is 14 residues long. The CDR3 nucleotides are TGTGCCAGCAGTTACCTAGCGGGGGGTTACGAGCAGTACGTC. Encoded protein: CASSYLAGGYEQYV.

This chain connects TRBV12-3 or TRBV12-4 to TRBJ2-1; D remains unclear. The CDR3 totals 16 residues. Trimming left V 10 bases short and J 0 bases short, with 19 bases between. The DNA of the CDR3 is TGTGCCAACAGCAATAATCTGAGGAGCTCCTACAATGAGCAGTTCTTC. Translation gives CANSNNLRSSYNEQFF.

DNA of the CDR3: TGCAGCGGTAGCGGGGGGTACTCAGATACGCAGTATTTT. Encoded protein: CSGSGGYSDTQYF. J is TRBJ2-3 and V is TRBV29-1, with 10 nucleotides matching TRBD2. V was pared by 7 bases and J by 4 bases, with 5 bases of the junction left unmatched. Germline V gene sequence: CDR1 SQVTM, CDR2 ANQGSEA. The length of the CDR3 is 13 residues.

The chain uses TRBV11-2 and TRBJ2-3; D not resolved. V was cut by 8 bases and J by 5 bases, with 11 bases left in between. Germline V gene sequence: CDR1 SGHAT, CDR2 FQNNGV. This CDR3 is 12 amino acids long. The CDR3 region is CASHYLGDTQYF. The DNA for the CDR3 is TGTGCCAGCCACTACCTCGGAGATACGCAGTATTTT.

Concerning this clonotype itself: This may be a read error, as it is one base from a much larger clone. The chain links TRBV6-8 to TRBJ2-1, with 8 bases fitting TRBD2. CDR3 length: 13 amino acids. The V and J ends lost 4 bases and 7 bases, in that order; junction bases with no gene match: 3. The germline V gene has CDR1 MNHGY and CDR2 SAAAGT. The CDR3 loop reads CASSCSSGNEQFF. CDR3 bases: TGTGCCAGCAGTTGCTCTAGCGGGAATGAGCAGTTCTTC.

This clonotype occurred once. A much more abundant neighbour one base away suggests this may be a read error. CDR3 sequence: CASSPGGRESQYF. The CDR3, as DNA: TGTGCCAGCAGTCCAGGGGGAAGGGAGAGCCAGTACTTC. The chain is built from TRBV7-6 and TRBJ2-5; TRBD1 agrees at 7 bases. In germline, CDR1 is SGHVS, CDR2 FNYEAQ. The CDR3 spans 13 residues.

This clonotype was seen many times. The CDR3 nucleotides read TGTGCCAGCAGCCAATATGGGGGGACTAGCGGGAATTCCTACAATGAGCAGTTCTTC. Translated: CASSQYGGTSGNSYNEQFF. V and J are TRBV7-9 and TRBJ2-1; TRBD2 matches at 13 bases. Germline CDR1 reads SEHNR; CDR2 reads FQNEAQ (reference sequence). V lost 5 bases and J lost 1; bases outside the gene matches: 11. The CDR3 contains 19 residues.

This sequence joins TRBV6-8 and TRBJ1-1; D gene uncertain. Germline CDR1 and CDR2: MNHGY and SAAAGT. The germline V and J ends were trimmed by 0 bases and 0 bases, with 11 bases remaining between them. The CDR3 is 16 amino acids. CDR3 nucleotide sequence: TGTGCCAGCAGTTACTCGGGAGTCCGGGTGAACACTGAAGCTTTCTTT. Translation: CASSYSGVRVNTEAFF.

Note on this clonotype: This may arise from a read error, as a much more abundant clone is one base away. The chain recombines TRBV2 with TRBJ1-5; no firm D call. CDR1 and CDR2 (germline): SNHLY, FYNNEI. This CDR3 comprises 15 residues. The CDR3 is CVSTERQNSNQPQHF. The CDR3 nucleotides read TGTGTCAGCACCGAGAGGCAGAATAGCAATCAGCCCCAGCATTTT.